This T cell receptor (beta chain) appears in the sequencing data of a study of T-cell memory formation after mild COVID-19. Study summary: TCR clusters showed largely donor specificity.

This CDR3 contains 15 residues. Study-wide results and limits: Second-wave clones with a day 37 peak had unconfirmed SARS-CoV-2 specificity.

A 5'RACE reaction primed in the constant segment made cDNA libraries of TCR alpha and TCR beta, and these carried sample barcodes and UMIs. TCRdb re-called the 5' RACE reads with MiXCR, one entry per CDR3 protein. The repertoire has 100,000 to 130,000 distinct CDR3 sequences, about 15% of them found once; the top ten carry less than 45%. In regard to this clonotype: The antigen remains unidentified.

This sequence originates from a man younger than 35 who had mild COVID-19 (a few samples of this study predate the infection). Cell type and time point are not known. Sequencing was done on a sample of PBMCs or a T cell subset sorted from them (not recorded which). The chain uses TRBV21-1 and TRBJ2-4; the D call TRBD1 from the table was never checked on the DNA. TRBV21-1 is listed as a pseudogene. The CDR3 DNA is TGTGCCACACACCGGGACAGAGAAGCCAAAAACATTCAGTACTTC. It codes for CATHRDREAKNIQYF.